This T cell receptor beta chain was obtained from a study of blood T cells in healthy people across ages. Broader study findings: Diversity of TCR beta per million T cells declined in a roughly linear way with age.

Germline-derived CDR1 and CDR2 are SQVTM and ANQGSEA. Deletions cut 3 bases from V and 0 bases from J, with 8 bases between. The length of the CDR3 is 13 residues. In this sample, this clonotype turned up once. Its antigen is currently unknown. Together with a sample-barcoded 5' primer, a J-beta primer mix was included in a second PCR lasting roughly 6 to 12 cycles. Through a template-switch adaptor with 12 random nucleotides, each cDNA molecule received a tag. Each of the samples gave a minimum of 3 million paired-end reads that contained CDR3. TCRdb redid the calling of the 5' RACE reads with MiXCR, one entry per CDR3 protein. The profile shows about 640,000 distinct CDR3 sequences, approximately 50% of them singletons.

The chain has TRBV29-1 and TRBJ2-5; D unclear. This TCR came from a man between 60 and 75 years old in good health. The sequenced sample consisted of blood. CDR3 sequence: CSVEGSNQETQYF. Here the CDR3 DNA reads TGCAGCGTTGAGGGCAGCAACCAAGAGACCCAGTACTTC. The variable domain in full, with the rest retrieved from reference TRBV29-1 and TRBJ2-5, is SAVISQKPSRDICQRGTSLTIQCQVDSQVTMMFWYRQQPGQSLTLIATANQGSEATYESGFVIDKFPISRPNLTFSTLTVSNMSPEDSSIYLCSVEGSNQETQYFGPGTRLLVL.